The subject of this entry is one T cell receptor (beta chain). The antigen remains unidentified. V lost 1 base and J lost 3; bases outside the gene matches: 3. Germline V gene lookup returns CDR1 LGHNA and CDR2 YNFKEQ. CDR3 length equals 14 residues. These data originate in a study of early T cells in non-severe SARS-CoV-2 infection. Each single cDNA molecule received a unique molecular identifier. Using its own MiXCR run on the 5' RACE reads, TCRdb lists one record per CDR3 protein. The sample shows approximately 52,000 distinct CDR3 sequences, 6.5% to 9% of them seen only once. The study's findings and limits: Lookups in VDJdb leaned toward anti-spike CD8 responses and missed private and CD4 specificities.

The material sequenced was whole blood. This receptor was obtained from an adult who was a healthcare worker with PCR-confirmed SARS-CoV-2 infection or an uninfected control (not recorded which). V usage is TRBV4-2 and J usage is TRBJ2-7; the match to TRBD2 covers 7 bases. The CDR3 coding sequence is TGTGCCAGCAGCCAAGGGATAGCGGGCTACGAGCAGTACTTC. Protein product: CASSQGIAGYEQYF.